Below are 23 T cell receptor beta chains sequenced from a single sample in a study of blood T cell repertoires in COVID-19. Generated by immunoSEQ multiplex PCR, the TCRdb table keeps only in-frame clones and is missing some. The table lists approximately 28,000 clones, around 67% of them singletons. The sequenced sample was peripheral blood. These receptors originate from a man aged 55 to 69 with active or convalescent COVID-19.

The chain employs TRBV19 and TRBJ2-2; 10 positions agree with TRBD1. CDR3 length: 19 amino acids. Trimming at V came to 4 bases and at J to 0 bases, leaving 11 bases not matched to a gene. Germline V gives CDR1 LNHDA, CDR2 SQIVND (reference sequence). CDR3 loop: CASSSDRGRGSPNTGELFF. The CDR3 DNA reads TGTGCCAGTAGTAGCGACAGGGGGCGCGGTTCTCCGAACACCGGGGAGCTGTTTTTT.

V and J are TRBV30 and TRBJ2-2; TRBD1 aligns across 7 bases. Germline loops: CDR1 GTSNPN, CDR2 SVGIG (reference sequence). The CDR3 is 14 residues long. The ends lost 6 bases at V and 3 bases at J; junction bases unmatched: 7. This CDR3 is CACRGTAYTGELFF. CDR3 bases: TGTGCCTGCCGAGGGACAGCCTACACCGGGGAGCTGTTTTTT.

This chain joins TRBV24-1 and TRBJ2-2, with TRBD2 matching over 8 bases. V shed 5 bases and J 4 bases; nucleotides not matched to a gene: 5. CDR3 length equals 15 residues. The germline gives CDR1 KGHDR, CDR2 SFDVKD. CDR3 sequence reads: CATSASGRVTGELFF. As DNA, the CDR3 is TGTGCCACCAGTGCTAGCGGGCGGGTCACCGGGGAGCTGTTTTTT.

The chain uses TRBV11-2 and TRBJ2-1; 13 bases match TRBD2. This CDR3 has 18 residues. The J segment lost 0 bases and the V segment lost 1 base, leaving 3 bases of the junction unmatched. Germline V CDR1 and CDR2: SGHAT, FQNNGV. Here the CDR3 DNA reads TGTGCCAGCAGCTTAGCCCGGACTAGCGGGAGCTCCTACAATGAGCAGTTCTTC. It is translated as CASSLARTSGSSYNEQFF.

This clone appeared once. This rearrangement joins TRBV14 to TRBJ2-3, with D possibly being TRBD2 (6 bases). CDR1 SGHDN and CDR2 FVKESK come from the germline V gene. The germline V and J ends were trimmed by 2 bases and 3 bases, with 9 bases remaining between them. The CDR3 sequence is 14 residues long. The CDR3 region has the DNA TGTGCCAGCAGCCAATCTCTAGCGACAGATACGCAGTATTTT. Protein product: CASSQSLATDTQYF. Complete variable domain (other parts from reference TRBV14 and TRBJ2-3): EAGVTQFPSHSVIEKGQTVTLRCDPISGHDNLYWYRRVMGKEIKFLLHFVKESKQDESGMPNNRFLAERTGGTYSTLKVQPAELEDSGVYFCASSQSLATDTQYFGPGTRLTVL.

CDR3 in amino acids: CASSLALYEQYF. The CDR3 coding sequence is TGTGCCAGCAGCTTGGCTCTCTACGAGCAGTACTTC. The chain joins TRBV5-6 to TRBJ2-7; D remains unclear. CDR1 and CDR2 from the germline V gene are SGHDT and YYEEEE. The CDR3 length is 12 residues. Trimming pared 0 bases from V and 3 bases from J, leaving 4 bases between.

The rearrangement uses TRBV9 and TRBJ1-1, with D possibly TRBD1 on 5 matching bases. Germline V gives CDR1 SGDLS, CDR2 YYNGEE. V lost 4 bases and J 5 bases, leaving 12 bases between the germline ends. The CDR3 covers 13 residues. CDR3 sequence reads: CASSSQAGTEAFF. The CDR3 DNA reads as TGTGCCAGCAGCTCCCAAGCAGGGACTGAAGCTTTCTTT.

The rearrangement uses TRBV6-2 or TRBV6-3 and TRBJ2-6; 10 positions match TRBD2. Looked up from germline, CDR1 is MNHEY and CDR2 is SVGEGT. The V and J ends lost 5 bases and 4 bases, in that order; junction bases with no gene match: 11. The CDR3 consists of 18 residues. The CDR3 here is CASSTSGRGVSGANVLTF. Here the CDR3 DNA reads TGTGCCAGCAGTACAAGCGGGAGGGGTGTATCCGGGGCCAACGTCCTGACTTTC.

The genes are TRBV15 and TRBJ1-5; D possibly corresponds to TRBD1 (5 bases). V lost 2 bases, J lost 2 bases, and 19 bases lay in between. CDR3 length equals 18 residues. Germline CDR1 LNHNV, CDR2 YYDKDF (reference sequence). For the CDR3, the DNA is TGTGCCACCAGCAGACCCAGGGAGGGGAAGTTCGGCAATCAGCCCCAGCATTTT. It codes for CATSRPREGKFGNQPQHF.

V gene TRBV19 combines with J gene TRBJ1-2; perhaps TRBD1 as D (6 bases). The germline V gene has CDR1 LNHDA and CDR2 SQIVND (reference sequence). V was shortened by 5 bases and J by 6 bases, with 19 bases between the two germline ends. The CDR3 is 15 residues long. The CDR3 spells CASSDRPTGFDGYTF. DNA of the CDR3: TGTGCCAGTAGTGATCGACCCACAGGGTTCGATGGCTACACCTTC.

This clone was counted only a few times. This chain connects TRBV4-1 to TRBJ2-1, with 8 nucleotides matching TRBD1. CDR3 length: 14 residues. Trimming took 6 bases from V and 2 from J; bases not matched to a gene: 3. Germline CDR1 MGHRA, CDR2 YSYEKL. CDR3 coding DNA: TGCGCCAGCAGAGGACAGGGACCCTACAATGAGCAGTTCTTC. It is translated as CASRGQGPYNEQFF.

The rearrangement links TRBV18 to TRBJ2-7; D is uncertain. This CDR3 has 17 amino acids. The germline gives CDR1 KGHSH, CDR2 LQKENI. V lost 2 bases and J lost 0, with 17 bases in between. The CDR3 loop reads CASSPNSPIFFSYEQYF. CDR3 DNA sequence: TGTGCCAGCTCACCAAACAGCCCTATTTTCTTCTCCTACGAGCAGTACTTC.

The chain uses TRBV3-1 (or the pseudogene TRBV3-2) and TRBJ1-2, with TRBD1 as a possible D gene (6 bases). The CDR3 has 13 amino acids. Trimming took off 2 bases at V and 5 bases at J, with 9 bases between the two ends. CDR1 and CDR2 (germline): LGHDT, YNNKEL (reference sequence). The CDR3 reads CASSQSTGYGYTF. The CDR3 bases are TGTGCCAGCAGCCAATCCACAGGGTATGGCTACACCTTC.

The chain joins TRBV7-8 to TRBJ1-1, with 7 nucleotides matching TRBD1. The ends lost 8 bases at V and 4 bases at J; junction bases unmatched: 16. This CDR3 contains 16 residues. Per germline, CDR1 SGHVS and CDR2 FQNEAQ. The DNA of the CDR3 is TGTGCCAGCTTGAGGGGGAGGACAGGCTTTATCACTGAAGCTTTCTTT. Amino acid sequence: CASLRGRTGFITEAFF.

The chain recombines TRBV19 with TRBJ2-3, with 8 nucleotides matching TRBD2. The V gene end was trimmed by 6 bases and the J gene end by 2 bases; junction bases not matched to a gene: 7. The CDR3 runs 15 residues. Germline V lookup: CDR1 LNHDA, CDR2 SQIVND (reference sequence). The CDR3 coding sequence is TGTGCCAGTAGGGCCAGAGCGGGAGCCACAGATACGCAGTATTTT. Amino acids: CASRARAGATDTQYF.

This chain's CDR3 is CASLDRKQSGNTIYF. The CDR3 DNA sequence: TGTGCCAGCCTCGACAGAAAACAATCTGGAAACACCATATATTTT. The chain employs TRBV19 and TRBJ1-3; D may be TRBD1 (5 bases). CDR1 and CDR2 (germline): LNHDA, SQIVND (reference sequence). V shed 9 bases and J shed 1 base, with 16 bases lying between them. This CDR3 spans 15 amino acids.

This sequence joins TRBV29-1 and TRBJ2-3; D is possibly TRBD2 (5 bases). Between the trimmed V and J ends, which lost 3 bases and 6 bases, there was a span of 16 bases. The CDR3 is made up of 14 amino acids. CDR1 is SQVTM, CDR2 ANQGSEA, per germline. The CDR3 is CSVDAPTGGDTQYF. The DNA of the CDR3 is TGCAGCGTTGATGCCCCAACCGGCGGGGATACGCAGTATTTT.

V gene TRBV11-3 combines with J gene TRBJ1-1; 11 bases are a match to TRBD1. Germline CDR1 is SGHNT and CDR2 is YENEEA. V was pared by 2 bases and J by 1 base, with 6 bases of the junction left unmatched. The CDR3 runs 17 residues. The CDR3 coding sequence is TGTGCCAGCAGCTTAAGGACAGGGGGCGCACGGAACACTGAAGCTTTCTTT. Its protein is CASSLRTGGARNTEAFF.

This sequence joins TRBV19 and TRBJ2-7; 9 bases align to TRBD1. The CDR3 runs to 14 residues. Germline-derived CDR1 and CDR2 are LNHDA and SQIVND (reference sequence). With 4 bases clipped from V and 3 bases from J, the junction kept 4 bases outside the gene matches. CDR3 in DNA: TGTGCCAGTAGTAGACCGGACAGGGGCTACGAGCAGTACTTC. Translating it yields CASSRPDRGYEQYF.

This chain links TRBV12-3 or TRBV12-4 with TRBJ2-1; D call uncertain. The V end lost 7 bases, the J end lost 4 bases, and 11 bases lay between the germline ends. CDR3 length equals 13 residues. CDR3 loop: CASTATWYNEQFF. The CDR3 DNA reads TGTGCCAGCACCGCGACTTGGTACAATGAGCAGTTCTTC.

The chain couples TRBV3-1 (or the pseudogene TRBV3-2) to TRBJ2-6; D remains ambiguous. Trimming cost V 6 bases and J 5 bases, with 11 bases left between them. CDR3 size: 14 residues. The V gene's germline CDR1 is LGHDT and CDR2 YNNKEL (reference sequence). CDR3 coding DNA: TGTGCCAGCAGAGTGTCCGGTAGGGCCAACGTCCTGACTTTC. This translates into CASRVSGRANVLTF.

CDR3 amino acids: CASSLSGRIAYEQYF. CDR3 nucleotides: TGTGCCAGCAGTTTATCGGGGCGGATAGCCTACGAGCAGTACTTC. V gene TRBV27 combines with J gene TRBJ2-7; TRBD1 might be the D (5 bases). With 0 bases removed from V and 2 bases from J, the gap between germline ends came to 11 bases. CDR3 length: 15 amino acids. CDR1 MNHEY and CDR2 SMNVEV come from the germline V gene (reference sequence).

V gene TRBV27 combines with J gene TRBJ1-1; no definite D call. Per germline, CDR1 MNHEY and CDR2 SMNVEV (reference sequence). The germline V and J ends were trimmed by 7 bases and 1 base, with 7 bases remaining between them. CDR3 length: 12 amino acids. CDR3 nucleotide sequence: TGTGCCAGCATCAATAGGAACACTGAAGCTTTCTTT. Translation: CASINRNTEAFF.